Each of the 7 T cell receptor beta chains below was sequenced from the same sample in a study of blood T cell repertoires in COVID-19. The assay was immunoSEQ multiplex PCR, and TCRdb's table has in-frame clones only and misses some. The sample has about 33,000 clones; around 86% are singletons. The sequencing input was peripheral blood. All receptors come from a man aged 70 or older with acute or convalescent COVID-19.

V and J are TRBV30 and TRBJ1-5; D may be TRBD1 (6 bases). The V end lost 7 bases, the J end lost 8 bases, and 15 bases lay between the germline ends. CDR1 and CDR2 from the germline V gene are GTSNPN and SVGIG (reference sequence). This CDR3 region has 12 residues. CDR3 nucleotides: TGTGCCTTTTCCAGGGGAAAGAAGCCCCAGCATTTT. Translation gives CAFSRGKKPQHF.

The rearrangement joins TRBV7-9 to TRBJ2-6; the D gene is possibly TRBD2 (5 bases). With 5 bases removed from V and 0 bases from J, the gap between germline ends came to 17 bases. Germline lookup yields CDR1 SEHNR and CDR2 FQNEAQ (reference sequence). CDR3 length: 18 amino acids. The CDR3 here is CASSPARFTSSGANVLTF. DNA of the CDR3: TGTGCCAGCAGCCCCGCCAGGTTTACTAGCTCTGGGGCCAACGTCCTGACTTTC.

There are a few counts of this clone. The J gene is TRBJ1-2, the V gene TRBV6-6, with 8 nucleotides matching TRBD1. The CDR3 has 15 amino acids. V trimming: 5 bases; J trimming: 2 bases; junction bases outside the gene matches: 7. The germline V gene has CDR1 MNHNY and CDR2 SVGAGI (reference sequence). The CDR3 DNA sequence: TGTGCCAGCAGTACTTCCGGGACAGGAAACTATGGCTACACCTTC. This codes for CASSTSGTGNYGYTF.

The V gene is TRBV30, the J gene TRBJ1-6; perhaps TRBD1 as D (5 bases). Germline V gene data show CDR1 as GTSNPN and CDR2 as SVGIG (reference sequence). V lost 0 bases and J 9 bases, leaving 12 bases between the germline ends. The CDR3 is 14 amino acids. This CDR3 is CAWSVLGGVSPLHF. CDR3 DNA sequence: TGTGCCTGGAGTGTGCTGGGGGGGGTTTCACCCCTCCACTTT.

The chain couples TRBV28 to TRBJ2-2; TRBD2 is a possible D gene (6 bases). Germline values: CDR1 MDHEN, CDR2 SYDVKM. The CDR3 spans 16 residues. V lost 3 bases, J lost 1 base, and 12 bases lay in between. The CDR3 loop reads CASSFGGSGNTGELFF. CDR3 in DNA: TGTGCCAGCAGTTTTGGAGGGTCTGGGAACACCGGGGAGCTGTTTTTT.

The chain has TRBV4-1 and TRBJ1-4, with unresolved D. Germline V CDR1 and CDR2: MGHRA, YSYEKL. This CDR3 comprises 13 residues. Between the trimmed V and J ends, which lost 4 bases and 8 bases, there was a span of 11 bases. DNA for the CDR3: TGCGCCAGCAGCCCCTACAGCGGCGAAAAACTGTTTTTT. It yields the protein CASSPYSGEKLFF.

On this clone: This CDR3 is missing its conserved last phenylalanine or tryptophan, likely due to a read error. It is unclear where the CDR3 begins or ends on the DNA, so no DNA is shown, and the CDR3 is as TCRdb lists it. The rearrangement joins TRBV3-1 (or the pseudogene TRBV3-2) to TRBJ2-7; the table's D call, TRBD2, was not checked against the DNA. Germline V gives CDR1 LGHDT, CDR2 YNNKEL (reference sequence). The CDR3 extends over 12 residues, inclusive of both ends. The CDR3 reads CASSLSTGAGVG.